This T cell receptor (beta chain) stems from a study of long-term antiretroviral therapy in people with HIV. Overall study context: The 2015 recommendation for immediate ART came about a decade after the earliest samples.

Notes on the study in general: Pre-ART expanded TRB clones stayed dominant throughout, though often decreasing after ART. After ART, diversity increased yet remained lower than transplant donor controls.

The V and J ends lost 3 bases and 2 bases, in that order; junction bases with no gene match: 4. Germline V gene data show CDR1 as KGHSH and CDR2 as LQKENI. This CDR3 region has 15 residues. Runs used v3.0 of the immunoSEQ assay and were done at survey level. Sequencing used immunoSEQ multiplex PCR; TCRdb keeps in-frame clones, though not all of them. The data hold around 26,000 clones, with roughly three quarters observed a single time. Concerning this clone: Its antigen is currently unknown.

The material sequenced was unsorted PBMCs, taken 0.5 years after starting antiretroviral therapy. The sequence came from a woman aged 40 to 50 with HIV. This sequence joins TRBV18 and TRBJ2-7; 10 bases line up with TRBD1. The CDR3 loop is CASSPGQGVAYEQYF. The DNA of the CDR3 is TGTGCCAGCTCACCCGGACAGGGGGTAGCCTACGAGCAGTACTTC. Variable domain in full (rest from reference TRBV18 and TRBJ2-7): NAGVMQNPRHLVRRRGQEARLRCSPMKGHSHVYWYRQLPEEGLKFMVYLQKENIIDESGMPKERFSAEFPKEGPSILRIQQVVRGDSAAYFCASSPGQGVAYEQYFGPGTRLTVT.